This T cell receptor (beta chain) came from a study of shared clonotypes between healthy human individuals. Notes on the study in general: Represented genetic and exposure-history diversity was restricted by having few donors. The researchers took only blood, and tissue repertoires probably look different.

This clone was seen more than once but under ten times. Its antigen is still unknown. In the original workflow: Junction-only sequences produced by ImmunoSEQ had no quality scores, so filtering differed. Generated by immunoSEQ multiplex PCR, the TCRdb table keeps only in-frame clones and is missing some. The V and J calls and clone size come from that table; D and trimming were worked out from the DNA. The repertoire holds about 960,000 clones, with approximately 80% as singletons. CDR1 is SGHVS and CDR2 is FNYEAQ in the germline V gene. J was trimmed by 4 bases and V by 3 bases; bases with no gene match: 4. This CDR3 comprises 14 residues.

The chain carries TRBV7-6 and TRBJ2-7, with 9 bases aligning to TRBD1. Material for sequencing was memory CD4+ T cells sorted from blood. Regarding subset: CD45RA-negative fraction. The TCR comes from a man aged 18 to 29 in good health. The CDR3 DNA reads TGTGCCAGCAGCTTCCAACAGGGGGCATACGAGCAGTACTTC. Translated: CASSFQQGAYEQYF.